What follows are 13 T cell receptor beta chains derived from one specimen sequenced in a study of blood T cells in healthy people across ages. Using a J-beta primer mix together with a sample-barcoded 5' primer, a second PCR was run for roughly 6 to 12 cycles. TCRdb reprocessed the 5' RACE reads with MiXCR, giving one entry per CDR3 protein. The data contain about 1.7 million distinct CDR3 sequences, 28% of them singletons. What was sequenced was blood. The receptors were gathered from a woman in her 30s in good health.

With respect to this clonotype: A much bigger clone sits one base away, suggesting this may be a read error. This chain links TRBV20-1 with TRBJ2-1; possible D gene TRBD2, 5 bases. The CDR3 totals 16 residues. Looked up from germline, CDR1 is DFQATT and CDR2 is SNEGSKA (reference sequence). DNA of the CDR3: TGCAGTGCTAGAGATGTAGCGAGGAGCTCCTACAGTGAGCAGTTCTTC. Translated, it gives CSARDVARSSYSEQFF.

This clonotype turned up a few times. V and J are TRBV5-1 and TRBJ1-5; D perhaps matches TRBD1 (5 bases). There are 15 residues in the CDR3. Germline V lookup: CDR1 SGHRS, CDR2 YFSETQ. The germline V and J ends were trimmed by 0 bases and 9 bases, with 16 bases remaining between them. The CDR3 DNA reads TGCGCCAGCAGCTTGGGGGGCCCCGGGGTTGCGCCCCAGCATTTT. This gives the protein CASSLGGPGVAPQHF.

As regards this clonotype: A read error may account for a junction end that differs from germline. This chain joins TRBV5-1 and TRBJ1-4; D gene unclear. The V gene's germline CDR1 is SGHRS and CDR2 YFSETQ. CDR3 length: 16 amino acids. CDR3: CASSLYRAATNEKRFF. The CDR3 DNA reads TGCGCCAGCAGCTTGTACCGGGCTGCAACTAATGAAAAACGGTTTTTT. Combining the CDR3 with reference TRBV5-1 and TRBJ1-4 gives the whole variable domain KAGVTQTPRYLIKTRGQQVTLSCSPISGHRSVSWYQQTPGQGLQFLFEYFSETQRNKGNFPGRFSGRQFSNSRSEMNVSTLELGDSALYLCASSLYRAATNEKRFFGSGTQLSVL.

This clonotype was found a few times. This CDR3 reads CASSSGDRSYNEQFF. CDR3 sequence (DNA): TGTGCCAGCAGCTCCGGAGATAGGTCCTACAATGAGCAGTTCTTC. The chain uses TRBV7-9 and TRBJ2-1, with unresolved D. The CDR3 spans 15 residues. Germline V gene lookup returns CDR1 SEHNR and CDR2 FQNEAQ (reference sequence). V shed 4 bases and J shed 1 base, with 11 bases lying between them.

The rearrangement joins TRBV29-1 to TRBJ2-1; D possibly matches TRBD1 or TRBD2 (6 bases each). Germline V gives CDR1 SQVTM, CDR2 ANQGSEA. This CDR3 is built from 12 residues. V lost 3 bases and J 8 bases, leaving 11 bases between the germline ends. The DNA of the CDR3 is TGCAGCGTTGATTCGAGGGGGGATGAGCAGTTCTTC. Translating it yields CSVDSRGDEQFF.

The chain has TRBV20-1 and TRBJ2-3; D tentatively fits TRBD1 or TRBD2 (6 bases each). The CDR3 is 15 amino acids. The V end lost 0 bases, the J end lost 5 bases, and 15 bases lay between the germline ends. Per germline, CDR1 DFQATT and CDR2 SNEGSKA (reference sequence). The CDR3 loop is CSARDPSGGEDTQYF. CDR3 DNA: TGCAGTGCTAGAGATCCTTCCGGGGGCGAAGATACGCAGTATTTT.

V and J are TRBV4-2 and TRBJ2-7; 8 bases align to TRBD2. Germline CDR1 LGHNA, CDR2 YNFKEQ. This CDR3 region has 17 residues. Trimming cost V 4 bases and J 4 bases; bases outside gene matches: 15. The CDR3 DNA reads as TGTGCCAGCAGCCCCGGCCATGTTAGCGGGGAGAGGTACGAGCAGTACTTC. Its translation is CASSPGHVSGERYEQYF.

Concerning this clonotype itself: The junction shows a germline mismatch at one end, possibly a read error. V and J are TRBV6-2 or TRBV6-3 and TRBJ1-5; D not resolved. Germline CDR1 is MNHEY and CDR2 is SVGEGT. The CDR3 runs to 13 residues. The CDR3 DNA reads TGTGCCGGCAGTTTATCAGGTAATCAGCCCCAGCATTTT. This sequence encodes CAGSLSGNQPQHF.

This chain uses TRBV5-1 with TRBJ2-3; D might be TRBD2 (5 bases). From germline, CDR1 is SGHRS and CDR2 YFSETQ. The CDR3 length is 17 residues. Trimming pared 3 bases from V and 1 base from J, leaving 18 bases between. In DNA form, the CDR3 reads TGCGCCAGCAGCTCTCCTCAGGCCGCCGGGGGCACAGATACGCAGTATTTT. As protein: CASSSPQAAGGTDTQYF.

As regards this clonotype: One junction end disagrees with the germline gene, perhaps due to a read error. The rearrangement links TRBV15 to TRBJ2-2, with a tentative D call TRBD2 (6 bases). The length of the CDR3 is 16 residues. The V gene's germline CDR1 is LNHNV and CDR2 YYDKDF (reference sequence). CDR3 DNA sequence: TGTGCCACCAGCAGGGGCCGGGACCTGGGGACCGGGGGGCTGTTTTTT. Protein sequence: CATSRGRDLGTGGLFF.

The J gene is TRBJ1-2, the V gene TRBV30, with 8 bases matching TRBD1. This CDR3 has 13 amino acids. Trimming at V came to 7 bases and at J to 6 bases, leaving 10 bases not matched to a gene. Per germline, CDR1 GTSNPN and CDR2 SVGIG (reference sequence). This CDR3 is CASSGGAGDGYTF. As DNA, the CDR3 is TGTGCCTCATCAGGGGGCGCAGGGGATGGCTACACCTTC.

This clonotype was seen more than once but under ten times. This chain connects TRBV7-9 to TRBJ1-2; D is perhaps TRBD1 (5 bases). Per the germline V gene, CDR1 is SEHNR and CDR2 is FQNEAQ (reference sequence). Trimming stripped 5 bases from V and 0 bases from J, with 16 bases between. The CDR3 sequence is 16 residues long. The CDR3, as DNA: TGTGCCAGCAGCGGGGACGGAGATTTGGCTAACTATGGCTACACCTTC. It translates to CASSGDGDLANYGYTF.

As concerns this clonotype: Mismatch with germline at one junction end may stem from a read error. The V gene is TRBV12-3 or TRBV12-4, the J gene TRBJ1-2, with 9 bases aligning to TRBD1. The CDR3 has 16 amino acids. CDR3 region: CTSSTYPGQGKDGYTF. CDR3 DNA sequence: TGTACCAGCAGCACCTACCCGGGACAGGGAAAAGATGGCTACACCTTC.